Below are 5 T cell receptor beta chains sequenced from a single sample in a study of T-cell memory formation after mild COVID-19 (dated by TCRdb to about 2021). The library relied on 5' RACE. TCRdb lists the instrument as Illumina NovaSeq 6000. TCRdb reran the public reads through fastp at Q25 and MiXCR, keeping productive beta chains. Entries are consolidated by CDR3 protein sequence, retaining the most common genes and DNA. The sample contains roughly 340,000 distinct CDR3 sequences, around a fifth of them found a single time. Under 25% of the sample is in the top ten clones. Sequenced input: PBMCs or a T cell subset sorted from them (not recorded which). These receptors were taken from a man in his late teens or twenties who had mild COVID-19 (a few samples of this study predate the infection). The sample titles of this study are shuffled in the database, so cell type and time point are left out; the donor was told from shared clones.

This clonotype has just a few counts. Written as DNA, the CDR3 is TGCGCCAGCAGCTTGAGCCGGACAGGTGATGAAGCTTTCTTT. Translated, it gives CASSLSRTGDEAFF. The J gene is TRBJ1-1, the V gene TRBV5-1; 7 bases map to TRBD1. The CDR3 sequence is 14 residues long. Germline V gene data show CDR1 as SGHRS and CDR2 as YFSETQ. The junction had 7 bases not matched to a gene; V was cut back by 1 base and J by 7 bases.

CDR3 DNA sequence: TGTGCCAGCAGCCCGAACACTAGCAATCAGCCCCAGCATTTT. Its protein is CASSPNTSNQPQHF. The chain uses TRBV12-3 or TRBV12-4 and TRBJ1-5; D gene unclear. The CDR3 covers 14 residues. V was clipped by 6 bases and J by 0 bases, with 9 bases between them.

The table lists this clonotype with a few counts. This chain links TRBV9 with TRBJ1-1; D is possibly TRBD1 (5 bases). The V and J ends lost 0 bases and 0 bases respectively, with 9 bases between them. The CDR3 has 15 amino acids. Germline CDR1 SGDLS, CDR2 YYNGEE. The CDR3 region is CASSVGGGLNTEAFF. As DNA, the CDR3 is TGTGCCAGCAGCGTAGGGGGGGGTCTGAACACTGAAGCTTTCTTT.

This sequence joins TRBV14 and TRBJ2-3; D is unresolved. The CDR3 contains 14 residues. Germline V gives CDR1 SGHDN, CDR2 FVKESK. The ends were cut back, 1 base at V and 3 bases at J, with 8 bases in the middle. The DNA of the CDR3 is TGTGCCAGCAGCCAAGGACCAGGTACAGATACGCAGTATTTT. This codes for CASSQGPGTDTQYF.

V and J are TRBV5-1 and TRBJ1-1, with D maybe TRBD1 (5 bases). Trimming removed 0 bases at V and 13 bases at J, with 19 bases between. Germline assignment: CDR1 SGHRS and CDR2 YFSETQ. The length of the CDR3 is 14 residues. In DNA, the CDR3 is TGCGCCAGCAGCTTGGAAGTTAGGCGCGGGGGGGTTTTCTTT. This gives the protein CASSLEVRRGGVFF. The whole variable domain, filled in from reference TRBV5-1 and TRBJ1-1, reads KAGVTQTPRYLIKTRGQQVTLSCSPISGHRSVSWYQQTPGQGLQFLFEYFSETQRNKGNFPGRFSGRQFSNSRSEMNVSTLELGDSALYLCASSLEVRRGGVFFGQGTRLTVV.